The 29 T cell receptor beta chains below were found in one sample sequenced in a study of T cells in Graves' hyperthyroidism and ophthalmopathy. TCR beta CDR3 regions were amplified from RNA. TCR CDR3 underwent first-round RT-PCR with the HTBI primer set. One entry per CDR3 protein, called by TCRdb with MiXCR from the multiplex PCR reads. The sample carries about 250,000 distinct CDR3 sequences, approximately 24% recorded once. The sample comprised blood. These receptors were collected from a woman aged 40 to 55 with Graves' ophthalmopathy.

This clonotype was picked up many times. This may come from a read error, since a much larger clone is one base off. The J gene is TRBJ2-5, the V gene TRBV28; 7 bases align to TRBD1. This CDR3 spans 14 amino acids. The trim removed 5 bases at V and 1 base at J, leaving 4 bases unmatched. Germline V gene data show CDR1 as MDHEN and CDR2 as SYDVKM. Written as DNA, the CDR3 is TGTGCCAGCAGTACCGGGACAGCCCAAGAGACCCAGTACTTC. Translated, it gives CASSTGTAQETQYF.

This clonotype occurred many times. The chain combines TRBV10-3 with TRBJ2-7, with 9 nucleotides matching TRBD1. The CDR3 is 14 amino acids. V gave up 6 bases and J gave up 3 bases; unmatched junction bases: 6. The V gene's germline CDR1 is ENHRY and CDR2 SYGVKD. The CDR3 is CAIRDGQGLYEQYF. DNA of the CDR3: TGTGCCATCAGAGATGGACAGGGGCTCTACGAGCAGTACTTC.

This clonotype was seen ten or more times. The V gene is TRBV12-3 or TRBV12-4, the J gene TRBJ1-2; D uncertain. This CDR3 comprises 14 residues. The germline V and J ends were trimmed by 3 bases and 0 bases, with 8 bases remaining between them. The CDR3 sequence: CASSLRRANYGYTF. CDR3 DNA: TGTGCCAGCAGTTTGAGGAGAGCTAACTATGGCTACACCTTC.

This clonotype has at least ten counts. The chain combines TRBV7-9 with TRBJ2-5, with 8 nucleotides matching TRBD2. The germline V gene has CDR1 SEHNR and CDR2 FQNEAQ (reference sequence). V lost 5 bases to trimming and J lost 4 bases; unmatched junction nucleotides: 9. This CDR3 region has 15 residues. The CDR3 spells CASSADVTSGETQYF. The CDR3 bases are TGTGCCAGCAGCGCCGACGTCACTAGCGGAGAGACCCAGTACTTC.

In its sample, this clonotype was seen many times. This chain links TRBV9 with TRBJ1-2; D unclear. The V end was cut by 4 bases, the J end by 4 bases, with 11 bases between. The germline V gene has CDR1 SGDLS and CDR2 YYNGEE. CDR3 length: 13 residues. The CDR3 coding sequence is TGTGCCAGCAGCCCAGAAATTGCCTATGGCTACACCTTC. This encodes CASSPEIAYGYTF.

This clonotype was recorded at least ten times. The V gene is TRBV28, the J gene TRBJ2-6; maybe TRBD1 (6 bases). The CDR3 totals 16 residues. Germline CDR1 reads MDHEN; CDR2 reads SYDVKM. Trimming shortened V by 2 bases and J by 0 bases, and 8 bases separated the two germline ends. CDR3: CASSLRRGSGANVLTF. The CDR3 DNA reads TGTGCCAGCAGTTTACGCAGGGGCTCTGGGGCCAACGTCCTGACTTTC.

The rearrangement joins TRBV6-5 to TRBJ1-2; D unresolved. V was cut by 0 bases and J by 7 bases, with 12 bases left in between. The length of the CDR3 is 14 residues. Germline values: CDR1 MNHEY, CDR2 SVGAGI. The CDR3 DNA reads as TGTGCCAGCAGTTACTCGAATCCGGGTTCTGGCTACACCTTC. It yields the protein CASSYSNPGSGYTF.

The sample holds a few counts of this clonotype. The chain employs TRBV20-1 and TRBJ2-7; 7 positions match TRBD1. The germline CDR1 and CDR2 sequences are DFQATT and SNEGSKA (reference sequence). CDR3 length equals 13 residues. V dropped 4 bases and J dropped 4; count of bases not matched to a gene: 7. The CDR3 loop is CSATRDSLYEQYF. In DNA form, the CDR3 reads TGCAGTGCTACCCGGGACAGTCTATACGAGCAGTACTTC.

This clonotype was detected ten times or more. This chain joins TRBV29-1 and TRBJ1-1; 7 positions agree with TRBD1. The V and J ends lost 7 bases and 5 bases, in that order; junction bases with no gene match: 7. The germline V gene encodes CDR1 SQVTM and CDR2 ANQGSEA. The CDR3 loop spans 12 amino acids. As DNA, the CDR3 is TGCAGCGCTCTACAGGGGAGTACTGAAGCTTTCTTT. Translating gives CSALQGSTEAFF.

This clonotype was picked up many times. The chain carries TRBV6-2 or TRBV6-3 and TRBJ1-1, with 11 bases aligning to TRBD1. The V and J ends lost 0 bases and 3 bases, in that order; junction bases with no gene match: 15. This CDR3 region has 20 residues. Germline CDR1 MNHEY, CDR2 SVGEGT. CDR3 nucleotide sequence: TGTGCCAGCAGTTACTCTTATTCCGGGACAGGGGGGTATGCGGACACTGAAGCTTTCTTT. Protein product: CASSYSYSGTGGYADTEAFF.

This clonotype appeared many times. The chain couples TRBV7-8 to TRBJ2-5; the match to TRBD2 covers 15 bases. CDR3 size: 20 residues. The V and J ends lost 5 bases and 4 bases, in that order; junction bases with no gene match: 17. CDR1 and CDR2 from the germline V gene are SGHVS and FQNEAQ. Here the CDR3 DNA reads TGTGCCAGCAGCCCGGGACTAGCGGGAGGTTGGTCCTTTCGGGGAGAGACCCAGTACTTC. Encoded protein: CASSPGLAGGWSFRGETQYF.

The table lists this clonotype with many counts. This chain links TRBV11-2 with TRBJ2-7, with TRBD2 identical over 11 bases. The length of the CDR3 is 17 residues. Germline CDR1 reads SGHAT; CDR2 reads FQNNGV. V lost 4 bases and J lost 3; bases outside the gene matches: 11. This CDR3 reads CASSSSGTSGKGYEQYF. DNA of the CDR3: TGTGCCAGCAGCTCGTCCGGGACTAGCGGAAAAGGCTACGAGCAGTACTTC.

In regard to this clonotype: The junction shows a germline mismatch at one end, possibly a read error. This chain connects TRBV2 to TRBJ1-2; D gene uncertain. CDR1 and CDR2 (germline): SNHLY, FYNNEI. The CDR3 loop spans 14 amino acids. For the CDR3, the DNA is TGTGCCAGCAGCGAACTGGGCTCAAACTATGGCTACATCTTC. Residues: CASSELGSNYGYIF.

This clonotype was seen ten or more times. CDR3 bases: TGTGCCAGCAGTAACCCTTGGACAGGGGACCAAGAGCAGTACTTC. Translation gives CASSNPWTGDQEQYF. The chain links TRBV27 to TRBJ2-7; 9 bases align to TRBD1. CDR1 and CDR2 (germline): MNHEY, SMNVEV (reference sequence). This CDR3 comprises 15 residues. Trimming removed 5 bases from V and 7 bases from J; junction bases left unmatched: 12.

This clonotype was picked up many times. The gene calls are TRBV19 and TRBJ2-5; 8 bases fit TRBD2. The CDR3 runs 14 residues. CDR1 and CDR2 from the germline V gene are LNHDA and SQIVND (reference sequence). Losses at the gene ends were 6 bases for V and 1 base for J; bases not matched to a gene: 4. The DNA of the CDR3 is TGTGCCAGTAGCCCAGCGGGAGTCCAAGAGACCCAGTACTTC. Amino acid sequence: CASSPAGVQETQYF.

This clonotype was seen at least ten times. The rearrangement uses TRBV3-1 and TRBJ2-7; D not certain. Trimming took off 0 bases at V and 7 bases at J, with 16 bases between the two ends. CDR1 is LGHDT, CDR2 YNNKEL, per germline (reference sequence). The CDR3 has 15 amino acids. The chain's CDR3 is CASSQDTLLTREQYF. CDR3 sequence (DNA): TGTGCCAGCAGCCAAGACACACTACTTACTCGAGAGCAGTACTTC.

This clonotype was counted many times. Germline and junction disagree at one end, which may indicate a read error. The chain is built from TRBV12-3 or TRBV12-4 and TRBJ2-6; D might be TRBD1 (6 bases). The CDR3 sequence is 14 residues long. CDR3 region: CASIQGSGVNVLTF. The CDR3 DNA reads TGTGCCAGCATCCAGGGGTCTGGGGTCAACGTCCTGACTTTC.

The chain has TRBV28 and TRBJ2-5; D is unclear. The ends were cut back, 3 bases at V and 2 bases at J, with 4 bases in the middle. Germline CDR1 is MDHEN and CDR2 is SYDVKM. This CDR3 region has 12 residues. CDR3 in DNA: TGTGCCAGCAGTTTCAGACAAGAGACCCAGTACTTC. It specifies CASSFRQETQYF.

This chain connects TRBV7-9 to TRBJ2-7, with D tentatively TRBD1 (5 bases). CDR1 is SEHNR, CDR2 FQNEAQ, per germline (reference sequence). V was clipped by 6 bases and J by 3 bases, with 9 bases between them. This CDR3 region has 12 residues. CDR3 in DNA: TGTGCCAGCAGTCAGGGATTCTACGAGCAGTACTTC. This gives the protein CASSQGFYEQYF.

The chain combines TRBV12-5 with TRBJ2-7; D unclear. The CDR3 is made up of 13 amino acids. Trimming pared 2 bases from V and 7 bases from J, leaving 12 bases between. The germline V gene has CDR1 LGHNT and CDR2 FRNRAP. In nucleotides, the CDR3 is TGTGCTAGTGGTTTGTCTAGACCTAGGGAGCAGTACTTC. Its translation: CASGLSRPREQYF.

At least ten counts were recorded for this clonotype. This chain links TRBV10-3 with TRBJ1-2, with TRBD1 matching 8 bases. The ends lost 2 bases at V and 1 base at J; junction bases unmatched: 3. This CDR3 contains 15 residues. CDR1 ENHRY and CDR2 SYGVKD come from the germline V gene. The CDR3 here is CAISETGGLNYGYTF. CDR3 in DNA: TGTGCCATCAGTGAGACAGGGGGTCTTAACTATGGCTACACCTTC.

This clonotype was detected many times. CDR3 sequence: CASSPQGSRGNTIYF. The CDR3 coding sequence is TGTGCCAGCAGTCCGCAGGGTAGCCGTGGAAACACCATATATTTT. V gene TRBV27 combines with J gene TRBJ1-3, with D perhaps TRBD1 (5 bases). This CDR3 contains 15 residues. Deletions cut 5 bases from V and 3 bases from J, with 14 bases between. CDR1 is MNHEY and CDR2 is SMNVEV in the germline V gene (reference sequence).

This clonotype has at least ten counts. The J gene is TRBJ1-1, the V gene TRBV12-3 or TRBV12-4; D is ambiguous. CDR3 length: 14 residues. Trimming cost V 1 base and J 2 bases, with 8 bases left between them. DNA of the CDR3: TGTGCCAGCAGTTTAGGGGAGCTTAACACTGAAGCTTTCTTT. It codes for CASSLGELNTEAFF.

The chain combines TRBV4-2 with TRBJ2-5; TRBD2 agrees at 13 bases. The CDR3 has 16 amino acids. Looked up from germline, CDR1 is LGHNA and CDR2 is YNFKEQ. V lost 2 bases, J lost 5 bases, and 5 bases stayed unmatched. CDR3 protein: CASSQQLAGGLETQYF. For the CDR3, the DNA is TGTGCCAGCAGCCAACAACTAGCGGGGGGGTTGGAGACCCAGTACTTC.

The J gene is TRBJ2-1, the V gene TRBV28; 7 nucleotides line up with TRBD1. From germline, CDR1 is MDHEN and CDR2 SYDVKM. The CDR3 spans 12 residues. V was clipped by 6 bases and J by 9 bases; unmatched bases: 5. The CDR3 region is CASRGTASEQFF. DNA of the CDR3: TGTGCCAGCAGGGGGACAGCCAGTGAGCAGTTCTTC.

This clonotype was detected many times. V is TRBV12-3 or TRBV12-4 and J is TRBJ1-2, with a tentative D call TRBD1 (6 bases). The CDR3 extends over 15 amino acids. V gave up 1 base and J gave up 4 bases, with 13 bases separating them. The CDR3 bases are TGTGCCAGCAGTTTAGGCGGCAGGGGAGGCTATGGCTACACCTTC. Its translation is CASSLGGRGGYGYTF.

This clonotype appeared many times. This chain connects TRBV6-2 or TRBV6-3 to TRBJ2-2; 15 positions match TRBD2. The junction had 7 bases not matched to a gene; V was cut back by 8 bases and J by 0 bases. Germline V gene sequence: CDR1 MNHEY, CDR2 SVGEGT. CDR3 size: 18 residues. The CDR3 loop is CASGMGLAGGANTGELFF. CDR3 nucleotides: TGTGCCAGCGGGATGGGACTAGCGGGAGGAGCGAACACCGGGGAGCTGTTTTTT.

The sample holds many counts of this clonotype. The CDR3 protein is CASSEQGAIIEAFF. The CDR3, as DNA: TGTGCCAGCAGCGAGCAGGGGGCGATTATTGAAGCTTTCTTT. This chain uses TRBV2 with TRBJ1-1, with 8 bases identical to TRBD1. Per the germline V gene, CDR1 is SNHLY and CDR2 is FYNNEI. This CDR3 has 14 residues. V shed 6 bases and J 7 bases; nucleotides not matched to a gene: 10.

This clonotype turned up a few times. This CDR3 reads CASSSRTRQETQYF. The CDR3 coding sequence is TGCGCCAGCAGCTCTCGGACTAGGCAAGAGACCCAGTACTTC. This chain links TRBV4-1 with TRBJ2-5, with 7 bases identical to TRBD2. The V gene's germline CDR1 is MGHRA and CDR2 YSYEKL. This CDR3 is 14 amino acids long. V gave up 5 bases and J gave up 2 bases; unmatched junction bases: 5.